The T cell receptor beta chain described here comes from a study of blood T cell repertoires in COVID-19. V gave up 4 bases and J gave up 2 bases, with 13 bases separating them. The CDR3 consists of 15 residues. Per germline, CDR1 LGHNA and CDR2 YNFKEQ. Source study methods: Reference gene primers were amplified, and this amplification served to estimate nucleated cell counts. Measured with immunoSEQ multiplex PCR; TCRdb has only the in-frame clones, and not every one. D and trimming were read from the DNA, whereas the V and J calls and clone size are those reported in that table. This table has 68,000 or so clones, 75% to 90% appearing once.

The chain couples TRBV4-2 to TRBJ2-3; maybe TRBD2 (6 bases). Sequencing used peripheral blood. The TCR originated in a man aged 50-60 years with active COVID-19. CDR3 nucleotides: TGTGCCAGCAGCCCCTCTAGCGTCCACACAGATACGCAGTATTTT. As protein: CASSPSSVHTDTQYF.